The clone carrying this T cell receptor (beta chain) was recorded a few times. This sample was taken from a study of blood T cell repertoires in COVID-19. Original data processing: Amplified reference gene primers provided the basis for estimating nucleated cell counts. The method was immunoSEQ multiplex PCR; TCRdb's version includes in-frame clones alone and lacks a portion of them. V and J calls and clone size are as listed in that table; D and trimming were resolved from the DNA. The table includes 200,000 to 300,000 clones, approximately 86% detected once. V was shortened by 3 bases and J by 5 bases, with 17 bases between the two germline ends. CDR1 SGHRS and CDR2 YFSETQ come from the germline V gene. The CDR3 sequence is 15 residues long.

This sequence joins TRBV5-1 and TRBJ2-5; D is perhaps TRBD1 (6 bases). The sequencing input was peripheral blood. This sequence originates from a woman aged 55-70 years with COVID-19, enrolled during active disease. The CDR3 loop reads CASSWRQGLWETQYF. DNA for the CDR3: TGCGCCAGCAGCTGGAGGCAGGGGCTCTGGGAGACCCAGTACTTC.